A selection of T cell receptor beta chains follows, all from one sample in a study of post-analysis software for immune sequencing data. TCRdb reprocessed the PCR reads via MiXCR and lists one record per CDR3 protein. Of about 770,000 distinct CDR3 sequences in the sample, around 45% were seen once. The sequenced sample consisted of blood. These receptor sequences come from a girl aged 10-17 years with multiple sclerosis. Each CDR3 is given with its conserved first and last residue. Fields, in order: D gene, clone size, V gene, J gene, CDR3 protein, CDR3 DNA. The D gene is left open where the match is weak. Expanded clones are given a class, and other clones once, few, many or no size at all.

>TRBD2|-|TRBV20-1|TRBJ2-5
CSAPGLAGVGQYF
TGCAGTGCCCCGGGACTAGCGGGAGTCGGGCAGTACTTC
>-|-|TRBV12-3/TRBV12-4|TRBJ2-7
CASSPEAGRTYEQYF
TGTGCCAGCAGTCCGGAGGCGGGACGGACGTACGAGCAGTACTTC
>TRBD1|-|TRBV9|TRBJ1-1
CASSAQGGTEAFF
TGTGCCAGCAGCGCTCAGGGGGGCACTGAAGCTTTCTTT
>-|-|TRBV7-9|TRBJ1-1
CASSLGREGNTEAFF
TGTGCCAGCAGCTTGGGAAGGGAGGGGAACACTGAAGCTTTCTTT
>TRBD1|-|TRBV20-1|TRBJ1-5
CSADPTGVPGNQPQHF
TGCAGTGCTGACCCGACAGGGGTTCCTGGCAATCAGCCCCAGCATTTT
>-|-|TRBV6-6|TRBJ1-1
CASSYVLGQTNTEAFF
TGTGCCAGCAGTTACGTGTTAGGGCAGACTAACACTGAAGCTTTCTTT
>-|-|TRBV20-1|TRBJ2-5
CSATDSPQETQYF
TGCAGTGCCACTGACAGTCCCCAAGAGACCCAGTACTTC
>TRBD1|-|TRBV5-1|TRBJ2-2
CASSRSQGLNTGELFF
TGCGCCAGCAGCCGATCACAGGGGTTGAACACCGGGGAGCTGTTTTTT
>TRBD2|-|TRBV7-3|TRBJ2-1
CASSSRGAGGDEQFF
TGTGCCAGCAGCTCCCGGGGAGCGGGAGGGGATGAGCAGTTCTTC
>TRBD1|-|TRBV7-8|TRBJ1-5
CASSFLTGQGFHQPQHF
TGTGCCAGCAGCTTTTTGACAGGACAGGGGTTTCATCAGCCCCAGCATTTT
>-|few|TRBV27|TRBJ1-1
CASSFDGRNGGAFF
TGTGCCAGCAGTTTTGATGGTAGGAACGGGGGAGCTTTCTTT
>-|few|TRBV7-9|TRBJ2-1
CASSSSRVEGRYNEQFF
TGTGCCAGCAGCTCCTCCCGTGTGGAGGGGAGGTACAATGAGCAGTTCTTC
>-|-|TRBV11-2|TRBJ2-7
CASSSWKRAPYEQYF
TGTGCCAGCAGCTCGTGGAAGCGGGCCCCCTACGAGCAGTACTTC
>-|-|TRBV29-1|TRBJ1-1
CSVADPVTEAFF
TGCAGCGTTGCAGACCCCGTCACTGAAGCTTTCTTT
>-|once|TRBV5-6|TRBJ1-5
CASSPWGGLGQPQHF
TGTGCCAGCAGCCCGTGGGGGGGACTAGGTCAGCCCCAGCATTTT
>TRBD2|-|TRBV7-8|TRBJ2-3
CASSPGPSGATDTRYF
TGTGCCAGCAGCCCCGGTCCTAGCGGAGCCACAGATACGCGGTATTTT
>-|-|TRBV24-1|TRBJ2-7
CATRDGGSYEQYF
TGTGCCACCAGGGACGGGGGCTCCTACGAGCAGTACTTC
>-|-|TRBV19|TRBJ2-1
CASSSQGTQPGEQFF
TGTGCCAGTAGTTCTCAGGGGACCCAACCTGGTGAGCAGTTCTTC
>-|few|TRBV5-1|TRBJ2-5
CASRVVGGETQYF
TGCGCCAGCAGGGTCGTGGGGGGAGAGACCCAGTACTTC
>-|many|TRBV7-2|TRBJ1-5
CASSLAVNQPQHF
TGTGCCAGCAGCTTAGCGGTCAATCAGCCCCAGCATTTT
>TRBD2|few|TRBV6-5|TRBJ2-7
CASSATGLAYEQYF
TGTGCCAGCAGTGCAACGGGACTAGCCTACGAGCAGTACTTC
>TRBD2|-|TRBV6-5|TRBJ2-3
CASSRTSGTLTDTQYF
TGTGCCAGCAGTAGGACTAGCGGGACCCTCACAGATACGCAGTATTTT
>-|few|TRBV20-1|TRBJ2-5
CSARRRIPGRESGSPLVRETQYF
TGCAGTGCTAGACGACGTATACCTGGACGAGAGTCAGGTTCGCCCTTGGTGCGTGAGACCCAGTACTTC
>TRBD1|-|TRBV29-1|TRBJ2-1
CSVEVPSQTGAGYNEQFF
TGCAGCGTTGAAGTGCCATCACAGACAGGGGCCGGCTACAATGAGCAGTTCTTC
>-|-|TRBV6-5|TRBJ2-1
CASSHAPERTNNEQFF
TGTGCCAGCAGCCACGCCCCGGAGCGGACCAACAATGAGCAGTTCTTC
>TRBD1|-|TRBV7-9|TRBJ2-6
CASSRGTGSSGANVLTF
TGTGCCAGCAGCCGAGGGACAGGGAGCTCTGGGGCCAACGTCCTGACTTTC
>TRBD2|many|TRBV12-3/TRBV12-4|TRBJ2-1
CASTLGTSGSNEQFF
TGTGCCAGCACCCTCGGGACTAGCGGGAGCAATGAGCAGTTCTTC
>-|-|TRBV24-1|TRBJ2-1
CATSSAGGDNEQFF
TGTGCCACCAGTTCCGCAGGGGGGGACAATGAGCAGTTCTTC
>TRBD1|few|TRBV6-1|TRBJ2-7
CASSRTGGTYEQYF
TGTGCCAGCAGTCGGACAGGGGGTACCTACGAGCAGTACTTC